This is a list of T cell receptor beta chains from one sample in a study of blood T cells in healthy people across ages. TCRdb passed the 5' RACE reads through MiXCR, listing each CDR3 protein once. This table holds about 1,500,000 distinct CDR3 sequences, 28% found once. Sample: blood. These receptors all stem from a woman aged 30 to 39 in good health. The CDR3 runs from the conserved cysteine through the conserved F or W. A D gene is named only where the DNA matches it firmly. The size entry is marked missing in some rows and otherwise reads once, few, many or a size class.

CDR3 DNA | CDR3 protein | V gene | clone size | CDR3 length | D gene | J gene
TGTGCCAGCAGCTCCCGCCGGGACGGCATTATGAACACTGAAGCTTTCTTT | CASSSRRDGIMNTEAFF | TRBV7-6 | - | 17 | - | TRBJ1-1
TGTGCCAGCAGCTTGGATGGGTCAACCTACGAGCAGTACTTC | CASSLDGSTYEQYF | TRBV5-4 | many | 14 | - | TRBJ2-7
TGCAGTGCCGGGACTCCTGCTATGGGTCCTTTTAGCAATCAGCCCCAGCATTTT | CSAGTPAMGPFSNQPQHF | TRBV20-1 | many | 18 | - | TRBJ1-5
TGTGCCAGCAGCCAAGCGGGTGTCAGGACAACCCTCAATGAGCAGTTCTTC | CASSQAGVRTTLNEQFF | TRBV3-1 | - | 17 | - | TRBJ2-1
TGTGCCAGCACCCCCCGGGACAGGCCCTACGAGCAGTACTTC | CASTPRDRPYEQYF | TRBV7-9 | few | 14 | TRBD1 | TRBJ2-7
TGTGCCAGCAGCGCCCCCGGGGGCTATGGCTACACCTTC | CASSAPGGYGYTF | TRBV7-6 | few | 13 | - | TRBJ1-2
TGTGCCAGCATGGGACTAGGGGGCGAGCAGTACTTC | CASMGLGGEQYF | TRBV6-5 | - | 12 | TRBD2 | TRBJ2-7
TGTGCCAGCAGTTACAAACGGGGACAGGGGAACACTGAAGCTTTCTTT | CASSYKRGQGNTEAFF | TRBV6-6 | - | 16 | TRBD1 | TRBJ1-1
TGTGCCACCGGGACAGGGTTCTCTGGGGCCAACGTCCTGACTTTC | CATGTGFSGANVLTF | TRBV6-6 | many | 15 | TRBD1 | TRBJ2-6
TGTGCCAGCAGCCAAGATCGTCAAGCCTATAATTCACCCCTCCACTTT | CASSQDRQAYNSPLHF | TRBV4-2 | few | 16 | - | TRBJ1-6
TGTGCCAGCAGCCCTTTCGGCGGGCTAGCGGGAGGGAGCTCCCACAATGAGCAGTTCTTC | CASSPFGGLAGGSSHNEQFF | TRBV14 | - | 20 | TRBD2 | TRBJ2-1